The 17 T cell receptor beta chains presented below share a single source sample, sequenced in a study of graft-versus-host responses after intestinal transplantation. Method: immunoSEQ multiplex PCR; TCRdb's copy keeps in-frame clones and lacks some. The data hold just under 65,000 clones, with 85% to 95% observed a single time. For these TCRs, the target antigens are not known. The sequencing used unstimulated CD8+ T cells sorted from spleen or lymph node cells, collected before transplant. All receptors come from a human donor who was the organ donor for an intestinal transplant.

V and J are TRBV9 and TRBJ2-2, with 9 bases matching TRBD1. The length of the CDR3 is 16 residues. Trimming at V came to 3 bases and at J to 1 base, leaving 4 bases not matched to a gene. Germline V lookup: CDR1 SGDLS, CDR2 YYNGEE. Written as DNA, the CDR3 is TGTGCCAGCAGCGACCCGGGACAGGGGAACACCGGGGAGCTGTTTTTT. Protein: CASSDPGQGNTGELFF. Together with reference TRBV9 and TRBJ2-2, the CDR3 gives the full variable domain: DSGVTQTPKHLITATGQRVTLRCSPRSGDLSVYWYQQSLDQGLQFLIQYYNGEERAKGNILERFSAQQFPDLHSELNLSSLELGDSALYFCASSDPGQGNTGELFFGEGSRLTVL.

The chain joins TRBV19 to TRBJ2-2; the D gene is possibly TRBD1 (5 bases). CDR1 and CDR2 (germline): LNHDA, SQIVND (reference sequence). The CDR3 loop spans 15 amino acids. V was shortened by 2 bases and J by 0 bases, with 7 bases between the two germline ends. Written as DNA, the CDR3 is TGTGCCAGTAGTATACTACAGGCGAACACCGGGGAGCTGTTTTTT. Its translation is CASSILQANTGELFF.

The rearrangement uses TRBV10-2 and TRBJ2-7; weak D call: TRBD1 (6 bases). Per germline, CDR1 WSHSY and CDR2 SAAADI. Trimming removed 7 bases from V and 7 bases from J, with 23 bases in between. This CDR3 is 15 amino acids long. The DNA for the CDR3 is TGCGCCAGCACCGACCTGACAGGTCCCCTAGGGGAGCAGTACTTC. This sequence encodes CASTDLTGPLGEQYF.

This clone was observed once. The gene calls are TRBV18 and TRBJ1-2, with a weak D call TRBD1 (5 bases). Germline assignment: CDR1 KGHSH and CDR2 LQKENI. The CDR3 length is 15 residues. Trimming cost V 1 base and J 4 bases, with 13 bases left between them. CDR3 in amino acids: CASSPRVRVGYGYTF. The CDR3 DNA reads TGTGCCAGCTCACCACGCGTCAGGGTGGGCTATGGCTACACCTTC.

Remarks on this clone: The junction departs from germline at one end; a sequencing error may be responsible. The chain links TRBV9 to TRBJ2-1, with a possible D match to TRBD2 (6 bases). Germline CDR1 is SGDLS and CDR2 is YYNGEE. The CDR3 covers 16 residues. The CDR3 sequence: CASSVGGVPSPNDQFF. CDR3 nucleotides: TGTGCCAGCAGCGTAGGGGGGGTGCCCTCGCCCAATGATCAGTTCTTC. Filled out from reference TRBV9 and TRBJ2-1, the complete variable domain reads DSGVTQTPKHLITATGQRVTLRCSPRSGDLSVYWYQQSLDQGLQFLIQYYNGEERAKGNILERFSAQQFPDLHSELNLSSLELGDSALYFCASSVGGVPSPNDQFFGPGTRLTVL.

J is TRBJ2-2 and V is TRBV10-2, with a weak D call TRBD2 (6 bases). Germline-derived CDR1 and CDR2 are WSHSY and SAAADI. Deletions cut 8 bases from V and 4 bases from J, with 14 bases between. This CDR3 has 14 amino acids. In DNA, the CDR3 is TGCGCCAGCTCGAGTGGAGGGGTCACCGGGGAGCTGTTTTTT. This encodes CASSSGGVTGELFF.

This clone was observed a single time. V is TRBV27 and J is TRBJ2-5; possibly TRBD1 for D (6 bases). Matching the DNA end better, TRBJ2-7 makes the J call doubtful. The CDR3 extends over 13 amino acids. Germline values: CDR1 MNHEY, CDR2 SMNVEV (reference sequence). The CDR3 protein is CASRTETSYEQYF. As DNA, the CDR3 is TGTGCCAGTCGGACAGAGACATCCTACGAGCAGTACTTC.

The chain carries TRBV9 and TRBJ2-1, with D perhaps matching TRBD2 (6 bases). Germline-derived CDR1 and CDR2 are SGDLS and YYNGEE. V lost 0 bases to trimming and J lost 7 bases, with 17 bases between them. The CDR3 is 16 amino acids. The CDR3 protein is CASSVEGRGRGNEQFF. The CDR3 DNA reads as TGTGCCAGCAGCGTAGAAGGAAGGGGACGGGGGAATGAGCAGTTCTTC.

The chain has TRBV6-1 and TRBJ2-7; D unclear. Trimming pared 8 bases from V and 0 bases from J, leaving 11 bases between. This CDR3 region has 13 residues. The germline V gene encodes CDR1 MNHNS and CDR2 SASEGT. CDR3 loop: CASLSESSYEQYF. In nucleotides, the CDR3 is TGTGCCAGCTTAAGCGAGAGCTCCTACGAGCAGTACTTC.

The rearrangement joins TRBV19 to TRBJ2-7, with 11 bases fitting TRBD2. Germline CDR1 LNHDA, CDR2 SQIVND (reference sequence). V trimming: 6 bases; J trimming: 2 bases; junction bases outside the gene matches: 3. CDR3 length: 14 residues. The CDR3 sequence: CASRGTSGTYEQYF. The CDR3 DNA reads as TGTGCCAGTAGAGGGACTAGCGGAACCTACGAGCAGTACTTC.

V gene TRBV28 combines with J gene TRBJ2-7; 7 bases line up with TRBD1. V gave up 10 bases and J gave up 2 bases; unmatched junction bases: 8. There are 13 residues in the CDR3. The germline CDR1 and CDR2 sequences are MDHEN and SYDVKM. The CDR3 bases are TGTGCCACGGCCGGGACAGAGGCCTACGAGCAGTACTTC. It specifies CATAGTEAYEQYF. The variable domain in full, completed from reference TRBV28 and TRBJ2-7, reads DVKVTQSSRYLVKRTGEKVFLECVQDMDHENMFWYRQDPGLGLRLIYFSYDVKMKEKGDIPEGYSVSREKKERFSLILESASTNQTSMYLCATAGTEAYEQYFGPGTRLTVT.

In this sample, this clone turned up once. V usage is TRBV5-1 and J usage is TRBJ1-4; 8 positions agree with TRBD1. Germline loops: CDR1 SGHRS, CDR2 YFSETQ. CDR3 size: 16 residues. The V gene end was trimmed by 4 bases and the J gene end by 3 bases; junction bases not matched to a gene: 8. DNA of the CDR3: TGCGCCAGCAGCCCTTATGACAGGGGAGCTAATGAAAAACTGTTTTTT. Translating it yields CASSPYDRGANEKLFF.

The chain uses TRBV6-5 and TRBJ2-1, with 7 bases aligning to TRBD2. The germline gives CDR1 MNHEY, CDR2 SVGAGI. Trimming took 10 bases from V and 2 from J; bases not matched to a gene: 5. The CDR3 contains 13 residues. This chain's CDR3 is CATKRDPYNEQFF. Written as DNA, the CDR3 is TGTGCCACTAAGCGGGACCCCTACAATGAGCAGTTCTTC.

Comments on this clone: Compared with germline, one end of the junction differs, possibly owing to a read error. This rearrangement joins TRBV28 to TRBJ2-1, with no clear D. This CDR3 spans 14 amino acids. Germline CDR1 is MDHEN and CDR2 is SYDVKM. The CDR3 region has the DNA TGCTCAGTTTGTGAGCGTGGCTCCTACAATGAGCAGTTCTTC. Amino acid sequence: CSVCERGSYNEQFF.

This chain uses TRBV30 with TRBJ2-1; 10 nucleotides line up with TRBD1. The length of the CDR3 is 13 residues. The trim removed 8 bases at V and 6 bases at J, leaving 7 bases unmatched. The germline V gene encodes CDR1 GTSNPN and CDR2 SVGIG (reference sequence). CDR3 sequence: CAGPGQGFNEQFF. The CDR3 DNA reads as TGTGCCGGTCCGGGACAGGGGTTCAATGAGCAGTTCTTC.

V usage is TRBV27 and J usage is TRBJ1-1; weak D call: TRBD1 (5 bases). This CDR3 spans 13 amino acids. Germline V gene lookup returns CDR1 MNHEY and CDR2 SMNVEV (reference sequence). Deletions cut 4 bases from V and 1 base from J, with 7 bases between. The CDR3 protein is CASSYGGNTEAFF. CDR3 bases: TGTGCCAGCAGTTACGGGGGGAACACTGAAGCTTTCTTT.

The V call is TRBV6-4, the J call TRBJ2-3; D might be TRBD1 (6 bases). This CDR3 is 14 amino acids long. Germline CDR1 MRHNA, CDR2 SNTAGT. V was shortened by 6 bases and J by 4 bases, with 14 bases between the two germline ends. The CDR3: CASREQGDADTQYF. The CDR3 DNA follows: TGTGCCAGCAGGGAACAGGGTGATGCAGATACGCAGTATTTT.